This is a list of T cell receptor beta chains from one sample in a study of Tregs in tolerant kidney transplant recipients. Assay: immunoSEQ multiplex PCR; the TCRdb copy retains only in-frame clones and omits some. The repertoire includes tens of thousands of clones, 84% of them detected once, and about 4.5% sits in the top ten. The sequencing input was CD4+ T cells from blood. The receptors were gathered from a human donor in good health. The CDR3 runs from the conserved cysteine through the conserved F or W. The order of the fields is D gene, J gene, V gene, clone size, CDR3 DNA, CDR3 protein. A D gene is named only where the DNA matches it firmly. A clone size is listed for some rows: how often the clone was seen (once, few, many), or a class if it is expanded.

D gene: TRBD1
J gene: TRBJ1-6
V gene: TRBV5-1
clone size: .
CDR3 DNA: TGCGCCAGCAGTAAAGTCAGTTCGGGACAGAAAAATTCACCCCTCCACTTT
CDR3 protein: CASSKVSSGQKNSPLHF

D gene: .
J gene: TRBJ2-6
V gene: TRBV6-4
clone size: .
CDR3 DNA: TGTGCCAGCAGTTTAGGCTTAGGGACCTCTGGGGCCAACGTCCTGACTTTC
CDR3 protein: CASSLGLGTSGANVLTF

D gene: .
J gene: TRBJ1-1
V gene: TRBV6-5
clone size: .
CDR3 DNA: TGTGCCAGCAGTTACTACGGAAACACTGAAGCTTTCTTT
CDR3 protein: CASSYYGNTEAFF

D gene: .
J gene: TRBJ1-4
V gene: TRBV9
clone size: .
CDR3 DNA: TGTGCCAGCAGCTTAGGGGTGGAGGAAAAACTGTTTTTT
CDR3 protein: CASSLGVEEKLFF

D gene: .
J gene: TRBJ2-7
V gene: TRBV4-3
clone size: .
CDR3 DNA: TGCGCCAGCAGCCGAACAAGCGGGACAGCCTACGAGCAGTACTTC
CDR3 protein: CASSRTSGTAYEQYF

D gene: TRBD1
J gene: TRBJ1-5
V gene: TRBV18
clone size: .
CDR3 DNA: TGTGCCAGCTCATTAGGGCAGGGGGCATTAAATCAGCCCCAGCATTTT
CDR3 protein: CASSLGQGALNQPQHF

D gene: .
J gene: TRBJ2-1
V gene: TRBV5-1
clone size: .
CDR3 DNA: TGCGCCAGCAGCTTGGAAGGAGTATCCTACAATGAGCAGTTCTTC
CDR3 protein: CASSLEGVSYNEQFF

D gene: .
J gene: TRBJ2-3
V gene: TRBV14
clone size: .
CDR3 DNA: TGTGCCAGCAGCCGGATGTTCGCGAGCACAGATACGCAGTATTTT
CDR3 protein: CASSRMFASTDTQYF

D gene: .
J gene: TRBJ2-7
V gene: TRBV5-5
clone size: .
CDR3 DNA: TGTGCCAGCAGCTTGGTACAGGTACCCTACGAGCAGTACTTC
CDR3 protein: CASSLVQVPYEQYF

D gene: TRBD1
J gene: TRBJ2-3
V gene: TRBV11-2
clone size: .
CDR3 DNA: TGTGCCAGCAGCTTCCCGACAGGGAACACAGATACGCAGTATTTT
CDR3 protein: CASSFPTGNTDTQYF

D gene: .
J gene: TRBJ1-1
V gene: TRBV6-5
clone size: .
CDR3 DNA: TGTGCCAGCAGTTACTCCGAGGTAACCAACACTGAAGCTTTCTTT
CDR3 protein: CASSYSEVTNTEAFF

D gene: .
J gene: TRBJ1-1
V gene: TRBV18
clone size: .
CDR3 DNA: TGTGCCAGCTCGCAGGATTTCGGCACTGAAGCTTTCTTT
CDR3 protein: CASSQDFGTEAFF

D gene: TRBD1
J gene: TRBJ2-7
V gene: TRBV5-1
clone size: .
CDR3 DNA: TGCGCCAGCAGCGACAGGGTCTCCTACGAGCAGTACTTC
CDR3 protein: CASSDRVSYEQYF

D gene: TRBD1
J gene: TRBJ1-4
V gene: TRBV18
clone size: many
CDR3 DNA: TGTGCCAGCTCCATGGTAGGGACAGTTGATGAAAAACTGTTTTTT
CDR3 protein: CASSMVGTVDEKLFF

D gene: .
J gene: TRBJ1-2
V gene: TRBV2
clone size: .
CDR3 DNA: TGTGCCAGCAGTGAAGACGGACAGAACTATGGCTACACCTTC
CDR3 protein: CASSEDGQNYGYTF

D gene: TRBD1
J gene: TRBJ1-1
V gene: TRBV19
clone size: .
CDR3 DNA: TGTGCCAGTAGTCCAGGGACAGGTAAAGTGGTAGAAGCTTTCTTT
CDR3 protein: CASSPGTGKVVEAFF

D gene: TRBD1
J gene: TRBJ2-1
V gene: TRBV7-2
clone size: .
CDR3 DNA: TGTGCCAGCAACAGGGGCAACAATGAGCAGTTCTTC
CDR3 protein: CASNRGNNEQFF

D gene: .
J gene: TRBJ1-2
V gene: TRBV6-6
clone size: .
CDR3 DNA: TGTGCCAGCAGTGGATCAGGGTTAGCTAACTATGGCTACACCTTC
CDR3 protein: CASSGSGLANYGYTF

D gene: .
J gene: TRBJ1-6
V gene: TRBV6-1
clone size: .
CDR3 DNA: TGTGCCAGCAGTCCACCCCTCCACTTT
CDR3 protein: CASSPPLHF

D gene: .
J gene: TRBJ2-6
V gene: TRBV7-3
clone size: .
CDR3 DNA: TGTGCCAGCAGCTCATTCCCTGGGGCCAACGTCCTGACTTTC
CDR3 protein: CASSSFPGANVLTF

D gene: TRBD1
J gene: TRBJ2-4
V gene: TRBV6-1
clone size: once
CDR3 DNA: TGTGCCAGCAGTGTGGGGACAGCAGCCAAAAACATTCAGTACTTC
CDR3 protein: CASSVGTAAKNIQYF

D gene: .
J gene: TRBJ1-2
V gene: TRBV2
clone size: .
CDR3 DNA: TGTGCCAGCAGTGAGGGACCGACGGCCTATGGCTACACCTTC
CDR3 protein: CASSEGPTAYGYTF

D gene: .
J gene: TRBJ2-3
V gene: TRBV5-4
clone size: .
CDR3 DNA: TGTGCCAGCAGCCGGGGTTTGTCGAGCTGGGGCACAGATACGCAGTATTTT
CDR3 protein: CASSRGLSSWGTDTQYF

D gene: .
J gene: TRBJ2-1
V gene: TRBV14
clone size: .
CDR3 DNA: TGTGCCAGCAGCCAAGATCTGGTCCGTGAGCAGTTCTTC
CDR3 protein: CASSQDLVREQFF

D gene: TRBD1
J gene: TRBJ2-7
V gene: TRBV6-5
clone size: .
CDR3 DNA: TGTGCCAGCAGTTACTCGAGACAGGGGGGCGAGCAGTACTTC
CDR3 protein: CASSYSRQGGEQYF

D gene: .
J gene: TRBJ2-2
V gene: TRBV5-1
clone size: once
CDR3 DNA: TGCGCCAGCGCTTCAGGGCCGAACACCGGGGAGCTGTTTTTT
CDR3 protein: CASASGPNTGELFF

D gene: .
J gene: TRBJ1-2
V gene: TRBV23-1
clone size: few
CDR3 DNA: TGCGCCAGCAGTCAATCGGCGAATTGGGGGACCGAGGGCTACACCTTC
CDR3 protein: CASSQSANWGTEGYTF

D gene: TRBD1
J gene: TRBJ2-3
V gene: TRBV11-3
clone size: .
CDR3 DNA: TGTGCCAGCAGCTTACTGGGACAGAACACAGATACGCAGTATTTT
CDR3 protein: CASSLLGQNTDTQYF

D gene: TRBD1
J gene: TRBJ1-2
V gene: TRBV19
clone size: .
CDR3 DNA: TGTGCCAGTAGTAATCTGGGTGAATATTCGGACAGGGACTATGGCTACACCTTC
CDR3 protein: CASSNLGEYSDRDYGYTF

D gene: .
J gene: TRBJ2-3
V gene: TRBV10-3
clone size: .
CDR3 DNA: TGTGCCATCAGTGTCAGGGTAGGAGCAGATACGCAGTATTTT
CDR3 protein: CAISVRVGADTQYF

D gene: .
J gene: TRBJ1-1
V gene: TRBV7-2
clone size: .
CDR3 DNA: TGTGCCAGCAGCTCGCCCAACACTGAAGCTTTCTTT
CDR3 protein: CASSSPNTEAFF

D gene: TRBD2
J gene: TRBJ2-2
V gene: TRBV2
clone size: .
CDR3 DNA: TGTGCCACGACCGGGACTAGCGGGACCGGGGAGCTGTTTTTT
CDR3 protein: CATTGTSGTGELFF

D gene: .
J gene: TRBJ1-4
V gene: TRBV7-9
clone size: medium-sized
CDR3 DNA: TGTGCCAGCAGCTTAGAATCTGCAACTAATGAAAAACTGTTTTTT
CDR3 protein: CASSLESATNEKLFF

D gene: .
J gene: TRBJ2-3
V gene: TRBV2
clone size: .
CDR3 DNA: TGTGCCAGCAGTTCAGTGAGCACAGATACGCAGTATTTT
CDR3 protein: CASSSVSTDTQYF

D gene: TRBD1
J gene: TRBJ1-2
V gene: TRBV10-3
clone size: .
CDR3 DNA: TGTGCCATCAGTGAGTCGATGGGACAGGGGGCGGGCGGCTACACCTTC
CDR3 protein: CAISESMGQGAGGYTF

D gene: .
J gene: TRBJ1-2
V gene: TRBV6-6
clone size: .
CDR3 DNA: TGTGCCAGCAGTTACGGGCCGGGATCGGATGGCTACACCTTC
CDR3 protein: CASSYGPGSDGYTF

D gene: .
J gene: TRBJ1-1
V gene: TRBV5-4
clone size: .
CDR3 DNA: TGTGCCAGCAGCTTATACCGTATGGGGAACACTGAAGCTTTCTTT
CDR3 protein: CASSLYRMGNTEAFF

D gene: .
J gene: TRBJ1-3
V gene: TRBV6-6
clone size: .
CDR3 DNA: TGTGCCAGCAGTTACGCACTACCCTCTGGAAACACCATATATTTT
CDR3 protein: CASSYALPSGNTIYF

D gene: .
J gene: TRBJ1-1
V gene: TRBV2
clone size: many
CDR3 DNA: TGTGCCAGCAAGTACCCACCTGCTACAGGAGAAGCTTTCTTT
CDR3 protein: CASKYPPATGEAFF

D gene: .
J gene: TRBJ2-2
V gene: TRBV6-6
clone size: .
CDR3 DNA: TGTGCCAGCAGTTACGGGCAGACCGGGGAGCTGTTTTTT
CDR3 protein: CASSYGQTGELFF

D gene: .
J gene: TRBJ2-1
V gene: TRBV7-2
clone size: .
CDR3 DNA: TGTGCCAGCAGCGCCAGGGACGTATGGGTCTTC
CDR3 protein: CASSARDVWVF

D gene: TRBD1
J gene: TRBJ2-1
V gene: TRBV6-1
clone size: .
CDR3 DNA: TGTGCCAGCAGGCAAACAGGGGTGGGTGAGCAGTTCTTC
CDR3 protein: CASRQTGVGEQFF

D gene: .
J gene: TRBJ2-1
V gene: TRBV19
clone size: .
CDR3 DNA: TGTGCCAGTAGTTCGGCTAGCGACTACAATGAGCAGTTCTTC
CDR3 protein: CASSSASDYNEQFF

D gene: .
J gene: TRBJ2-1
V gene: TRBV10-2
clone size: .
CDR3 DNA: TGCGCCAGCAGTGCGGGGACCCCCTCCTACAATGAGCAGTTCTTC
CDR3 protein: CASSAGTPSYNEQFF

D gene: TRBD2
J gene: TRBJ2-7
V gene: TRBV6-1
clone size: .
CDR3 DNA: TGTGCCAGCACCGATAGCGGGTACGAGCAGTACTTC
CDR3 protein: CASTDSGYEQYF

D gene: TRBD1
J gene: TRBJ1-4
V gene: TRBV7-8
clone size: .
CDR3 DNA: TGTGCCAGCACCGAGACAGGGTGGTATGAAAAACTGTTTTTT
CDR3 protein: CASTETGWYEKLFF